Described below is a single TCR beta chain sequence and its context. The antigen is unknown. These data come from a study of cytomegalovirus exposure and HLA in healthy donors. Study findings and constraints: Rare sequences made up most TCRs, while some public TCRs were found in many donors. Subsequent analysis revealed that first-cohort TCR clusters tended to co-occur in the 130 or so validation repertoires. The study put 150 or so TCR beta chains on its list as cytomegalovirus-associated.

The table came from immunoSEQ multiplex PCR; TCRdb's copy has only in-frame clones and leaves some out. The sample yields 100,000 to 150,000 clones, around 85% seen once. V was shortened by 3 bases and J by 5 bases, with 16 bases between the two germline ends. This CDR3 has 15 residues. The germline V gene encodes CDR1 SGHDN and CDR2 FVKESK. This clonotype was sampled from a man aged 18-30 years in good health and CMV-seropositive. This rearrangement joins TRBV14 to TRBJ1-1; a possible D gene is TRBD1 (6 bases). The sequencing input was PBMCs. The CDR3 bases are TGTGCCAGCAGCCAGACCGCGTGGGGGCATACTGAAGCTTTCTTT. Protein: CASSQTAWGHTEAFF.